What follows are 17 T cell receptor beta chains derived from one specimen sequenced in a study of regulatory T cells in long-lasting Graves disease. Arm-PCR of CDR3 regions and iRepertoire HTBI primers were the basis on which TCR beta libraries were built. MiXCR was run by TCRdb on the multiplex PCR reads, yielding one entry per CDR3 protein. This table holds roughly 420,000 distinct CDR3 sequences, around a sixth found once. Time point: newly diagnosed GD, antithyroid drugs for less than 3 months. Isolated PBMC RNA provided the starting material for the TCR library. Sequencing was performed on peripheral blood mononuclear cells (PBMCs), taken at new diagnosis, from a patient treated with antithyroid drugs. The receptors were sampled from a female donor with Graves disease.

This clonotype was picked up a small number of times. This CDR3 reads CSASHRGRWSYNEQFF. The CDR3 DNA reads as TGCAGTGCTAGTCATAGGGGAAGGTGGTCCTACAATGAGCAGTTCTTC. V usage is TRBV20-1 and J usage is TRBJ2-1; tentative D call: TRBD1 (5 bases). The V gene's germline CDR1 is DFQATT and CDR2 SNEGSKA (reference sequence). The CDR3 is 16 residues long. V lost 3 bases and J 1 base, leaving 16 bases between the germline ends.

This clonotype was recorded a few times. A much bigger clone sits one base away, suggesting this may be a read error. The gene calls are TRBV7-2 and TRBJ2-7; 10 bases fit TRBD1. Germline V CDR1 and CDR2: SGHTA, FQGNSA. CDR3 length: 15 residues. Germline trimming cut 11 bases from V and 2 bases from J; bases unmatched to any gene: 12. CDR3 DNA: TGTGCCTGCTCTGGGGACGGGACAGGGGCCTACGAGCAGTACTTC. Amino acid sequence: CACSGDGTGAYEQYF.

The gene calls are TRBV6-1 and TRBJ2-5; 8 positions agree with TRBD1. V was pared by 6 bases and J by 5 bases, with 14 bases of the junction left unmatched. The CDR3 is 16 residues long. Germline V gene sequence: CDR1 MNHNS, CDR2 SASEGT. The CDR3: CASRSRGQGARETQYF. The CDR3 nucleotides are TGTGCCAGCAGATCCCGGGGGCAGGGGGCGCGGGAGACCCAGTACTTC.

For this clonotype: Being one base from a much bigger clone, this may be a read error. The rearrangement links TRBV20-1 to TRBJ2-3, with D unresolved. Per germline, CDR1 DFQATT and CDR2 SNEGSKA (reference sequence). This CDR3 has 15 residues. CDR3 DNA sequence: TGCAGTGTTAGAGATCATCAGTTACGCACAGATACGCAGTATTTT. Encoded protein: CSVRDHQLRTDTQYF.

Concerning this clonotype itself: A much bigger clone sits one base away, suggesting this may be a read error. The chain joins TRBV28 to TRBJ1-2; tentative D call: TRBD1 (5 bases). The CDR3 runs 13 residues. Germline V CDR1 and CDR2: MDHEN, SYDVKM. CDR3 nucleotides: TGTGCCAGCAGGCATGACAGTGGGGTTGGCTGCACCTTC. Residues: CASRHDSGVGCTF.

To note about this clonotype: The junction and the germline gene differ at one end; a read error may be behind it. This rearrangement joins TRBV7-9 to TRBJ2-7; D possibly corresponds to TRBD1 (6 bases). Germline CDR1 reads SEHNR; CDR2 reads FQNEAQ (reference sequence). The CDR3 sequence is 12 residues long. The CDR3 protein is CVSSLQGYEQYF. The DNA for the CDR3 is TGTGTCAGCAGCTTACAGGGTTACGAGCAGTACTTC.

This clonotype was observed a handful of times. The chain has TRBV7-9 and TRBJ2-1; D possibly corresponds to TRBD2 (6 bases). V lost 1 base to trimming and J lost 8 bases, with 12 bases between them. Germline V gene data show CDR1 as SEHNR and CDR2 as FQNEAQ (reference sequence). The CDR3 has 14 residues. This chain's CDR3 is CASSLGRVGDEQFF. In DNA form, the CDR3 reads TGTGCCAGCAGCTTAGGGAGGGTAGGGGATGAGCAGTTCTTC.

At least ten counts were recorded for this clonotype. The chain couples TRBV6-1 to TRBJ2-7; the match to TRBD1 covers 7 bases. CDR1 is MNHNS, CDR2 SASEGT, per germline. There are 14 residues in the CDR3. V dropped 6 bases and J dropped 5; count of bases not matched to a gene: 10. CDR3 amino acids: CASSKDRERNEQYF. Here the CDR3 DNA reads TGTGCCAGCAGCAAAGACAGGGAAAGAAACGAGCAGTACTTC.

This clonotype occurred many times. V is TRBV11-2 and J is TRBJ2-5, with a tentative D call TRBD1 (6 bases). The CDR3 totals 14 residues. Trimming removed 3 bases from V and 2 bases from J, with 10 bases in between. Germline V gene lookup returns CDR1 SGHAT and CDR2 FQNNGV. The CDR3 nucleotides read TGTGCCAGCAGCTTTCAGGGGTGGCAAGAGACCCAGTACTTC. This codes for CASSFQGWQETQYF.

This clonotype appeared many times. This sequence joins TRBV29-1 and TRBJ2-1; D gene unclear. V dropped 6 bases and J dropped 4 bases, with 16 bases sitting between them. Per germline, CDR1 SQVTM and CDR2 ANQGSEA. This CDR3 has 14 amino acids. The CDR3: CSVTATLQYNEQFF. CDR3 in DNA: TGCAGCGTGACTGCGACCCTCCAGTACAATGAGCAGTTCTTC.

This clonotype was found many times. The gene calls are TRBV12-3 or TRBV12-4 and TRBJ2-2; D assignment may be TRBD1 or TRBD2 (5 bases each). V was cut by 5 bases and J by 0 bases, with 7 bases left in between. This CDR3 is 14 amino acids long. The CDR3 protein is CASSGDANTGELFF. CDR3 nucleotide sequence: TGTGCCAGCAGTGGGGACGCGAACACCGGGGAGCTGTTTTTT.

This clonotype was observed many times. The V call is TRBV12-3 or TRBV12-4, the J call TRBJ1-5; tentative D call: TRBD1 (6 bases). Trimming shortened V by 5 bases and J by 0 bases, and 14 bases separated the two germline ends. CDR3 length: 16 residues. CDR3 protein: CASSRLGGYSNQPQHF. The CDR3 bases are TGTGCCAGCAGTCGCCTCGGGGGCTATAGCAATCAGCCCCAGCATTTT.

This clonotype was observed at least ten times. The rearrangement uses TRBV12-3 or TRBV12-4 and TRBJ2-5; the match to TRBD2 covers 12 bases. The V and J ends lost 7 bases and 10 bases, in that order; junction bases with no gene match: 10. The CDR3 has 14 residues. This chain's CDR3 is CASTASGGASDQYF. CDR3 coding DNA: TGTGCCAGCACCGCTAGCGGGGGGGCTAGTGACCAGTACTTC.

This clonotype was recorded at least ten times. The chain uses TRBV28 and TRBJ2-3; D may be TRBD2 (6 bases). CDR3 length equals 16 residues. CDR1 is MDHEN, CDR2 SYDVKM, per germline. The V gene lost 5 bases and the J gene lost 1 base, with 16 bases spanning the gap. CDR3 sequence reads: CASSPVMGGGTDTQYF. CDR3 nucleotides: TGTGCCAGCAGTCCCGTGATGGGGGGTGGCACAGATACGCAGTATTTT.

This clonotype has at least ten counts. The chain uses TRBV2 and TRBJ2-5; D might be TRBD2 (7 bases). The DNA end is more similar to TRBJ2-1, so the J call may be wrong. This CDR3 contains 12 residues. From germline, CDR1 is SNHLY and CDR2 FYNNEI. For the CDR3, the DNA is TGTGCCAGCAGCGGGGAGGGGGATGAGCAGTTCTTC. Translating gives CASSGEGDEQFF.

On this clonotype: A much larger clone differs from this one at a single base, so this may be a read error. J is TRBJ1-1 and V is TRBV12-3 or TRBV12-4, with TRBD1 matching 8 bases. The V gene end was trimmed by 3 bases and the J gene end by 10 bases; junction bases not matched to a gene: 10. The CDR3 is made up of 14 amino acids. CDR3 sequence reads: CASSFGQGAAVAFF. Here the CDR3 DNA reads TGTGCCAGCAGTTTTGGTCAGGGGGCGGCTGTAGCTTTCTTT.

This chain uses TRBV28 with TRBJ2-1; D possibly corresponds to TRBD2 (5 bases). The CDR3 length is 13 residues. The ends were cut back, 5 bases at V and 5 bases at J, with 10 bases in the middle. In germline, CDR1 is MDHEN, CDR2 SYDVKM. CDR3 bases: TGTGCCAGCAGTACGGGGAACGACAATGAGCAGTTCTTC. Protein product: CASSTGNDNEQFF. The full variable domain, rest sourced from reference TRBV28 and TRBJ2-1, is DVKVTQSSRYLVKRTGEKVFLECVQDMDHENMFWYRQDPGLGLRLIYFSYDVKMKEKGDIPEGYSVSREKKERFSLILESASTNQTSMYLCASSTGNDNEQFFGPGTRLTVL.